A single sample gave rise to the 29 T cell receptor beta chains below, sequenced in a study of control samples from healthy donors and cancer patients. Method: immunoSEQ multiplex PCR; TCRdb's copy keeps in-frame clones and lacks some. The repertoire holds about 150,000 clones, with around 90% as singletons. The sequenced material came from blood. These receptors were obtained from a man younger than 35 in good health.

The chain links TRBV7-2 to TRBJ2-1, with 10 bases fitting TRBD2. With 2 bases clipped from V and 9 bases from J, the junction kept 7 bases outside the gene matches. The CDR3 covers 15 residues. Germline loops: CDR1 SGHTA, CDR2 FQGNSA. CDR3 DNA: TGTGCCAGCAGCTTAAGACTAGCGGGCCCAGGTGAGCAGTTCTTC. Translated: CASSLRLAGPGEQFF.

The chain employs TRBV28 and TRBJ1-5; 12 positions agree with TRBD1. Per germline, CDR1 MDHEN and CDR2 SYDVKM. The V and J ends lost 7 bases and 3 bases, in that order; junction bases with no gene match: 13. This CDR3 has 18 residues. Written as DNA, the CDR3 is TGTGCCAGCAATACAGCCGGGACAGGGGGCGGAATCAATCAGCCCCAGCATTTT. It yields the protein CASNTAGTGGGINQPQHF.

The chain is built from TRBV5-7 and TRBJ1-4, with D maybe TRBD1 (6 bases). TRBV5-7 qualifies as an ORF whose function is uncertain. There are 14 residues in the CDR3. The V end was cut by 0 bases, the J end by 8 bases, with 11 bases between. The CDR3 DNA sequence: TGTGCCAGCAGCTTGGTAGGGGGTCGAGAAAAACTGTTTTTT. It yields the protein CASSLVGGREKLFF.

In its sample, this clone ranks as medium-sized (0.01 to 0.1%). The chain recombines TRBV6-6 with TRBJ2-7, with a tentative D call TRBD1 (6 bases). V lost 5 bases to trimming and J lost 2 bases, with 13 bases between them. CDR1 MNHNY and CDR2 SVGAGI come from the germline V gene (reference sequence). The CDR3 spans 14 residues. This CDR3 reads CASSPRDTTYEQYF. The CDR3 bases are TGTGCCAGCAGTCCCCGGGACACCACCTACGAGCAGTACTTC.

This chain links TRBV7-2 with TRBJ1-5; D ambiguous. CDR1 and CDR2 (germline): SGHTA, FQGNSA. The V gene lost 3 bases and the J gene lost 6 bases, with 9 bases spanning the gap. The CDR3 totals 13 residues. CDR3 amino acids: CASSFEGLQPQHF. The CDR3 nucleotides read TGTGCCAGCAGCTTTGAAGGACTTCAGCCCCAGCATTTT. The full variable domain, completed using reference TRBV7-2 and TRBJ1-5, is GAGVSQSPSNKVTEKGKDVELRCDPISGHTALYWYRQSLGQGLEFLIYFQGNSAPDKSGLPSDRFSAERTGGSVSTLTIQRTQQEDSAVYLCASSFEGLQPQHFGDGTRLSIL.

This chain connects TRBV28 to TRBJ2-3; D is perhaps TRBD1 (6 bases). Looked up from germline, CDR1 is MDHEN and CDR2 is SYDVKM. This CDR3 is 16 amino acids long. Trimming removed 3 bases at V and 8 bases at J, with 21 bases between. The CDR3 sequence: CASSLTGHLSSGTQYF. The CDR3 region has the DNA TGTGCCAGCAGTTTGACGGGACACCTGAGCTCGGGTACGCAGTATTTT.

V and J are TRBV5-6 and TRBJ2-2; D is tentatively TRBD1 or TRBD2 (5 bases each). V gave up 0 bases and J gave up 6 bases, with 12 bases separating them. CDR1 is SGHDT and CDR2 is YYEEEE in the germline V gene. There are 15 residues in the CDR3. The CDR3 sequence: CASSLEGTRSGELFF. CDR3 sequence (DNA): TGTGCCAGCAGCTTGGAAGGGACGAGGTCCGGGGAGCTGTTTTTT. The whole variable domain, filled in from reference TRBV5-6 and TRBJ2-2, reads DAGVTQSPTHLIKTRGQQVTLRCSPKSGHDTVSWYQQALGQGPQFIFQYYEEEERQRGNFPDRFSGHQFPNYSSELNVNALLLGDSALYLCASSLEGTRSGELFFGEGSRLTVL.

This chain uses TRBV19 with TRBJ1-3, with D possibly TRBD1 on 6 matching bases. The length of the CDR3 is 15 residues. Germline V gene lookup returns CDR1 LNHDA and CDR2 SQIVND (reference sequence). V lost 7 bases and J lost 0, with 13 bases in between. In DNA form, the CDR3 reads TGTGCCAGTACAGTGGCCAGGGGCTCTGGAAACACCATATATTTT. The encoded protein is CASTVARGSGNTIYF.

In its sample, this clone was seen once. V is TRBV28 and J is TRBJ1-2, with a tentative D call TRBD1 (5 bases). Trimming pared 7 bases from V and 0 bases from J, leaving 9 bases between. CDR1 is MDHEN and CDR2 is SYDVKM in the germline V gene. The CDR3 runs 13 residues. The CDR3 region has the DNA TGTGCCAGCATCGGGACCACTAACTATGGCTACACCTTC. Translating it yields CASIGTTNYGYTF.

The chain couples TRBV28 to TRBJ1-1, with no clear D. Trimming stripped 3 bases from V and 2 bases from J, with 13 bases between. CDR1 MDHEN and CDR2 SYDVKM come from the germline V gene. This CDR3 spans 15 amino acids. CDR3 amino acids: CASSFGLGRNTEAFF. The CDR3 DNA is TGTGCCAGCAGTTTCGGGTTGGGTAGAAACACTGAAGCTTTCTTT.

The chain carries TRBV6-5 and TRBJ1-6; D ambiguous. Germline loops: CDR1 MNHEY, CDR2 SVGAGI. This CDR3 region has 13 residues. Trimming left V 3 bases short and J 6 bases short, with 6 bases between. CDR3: CASSYQINSPLHF. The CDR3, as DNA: TGTGCCAGCAGTTATCAGATTAATTCACCCCTCCACTTT.

CDR3 sequence: CASSIGSITSGANVLTF. In nucleotides, the CDR3 is TGTGCCAGTAGTATTGGTAGCATCACCTCTGGGGCCAACGTCCTGACTTTC. The chain links TRBV19 to TRBJ2-6; D unresolved. Trimming took 3 bases from V and 0 from J, leaving 12 bases between them. The germline gives CDR1 LNHDA, CDR2 SQIVND (reference sequence). The CDR3 runs to 17 residues.

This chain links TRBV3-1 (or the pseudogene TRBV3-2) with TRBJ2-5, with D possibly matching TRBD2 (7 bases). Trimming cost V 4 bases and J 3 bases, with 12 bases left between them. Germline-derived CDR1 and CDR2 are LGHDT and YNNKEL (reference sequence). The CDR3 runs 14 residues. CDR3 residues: CASSRRGREETQYF. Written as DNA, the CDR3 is TGTGCCAGCAGCCGGCGGGGGCGAGAAGAGACCCAGTACTTC.

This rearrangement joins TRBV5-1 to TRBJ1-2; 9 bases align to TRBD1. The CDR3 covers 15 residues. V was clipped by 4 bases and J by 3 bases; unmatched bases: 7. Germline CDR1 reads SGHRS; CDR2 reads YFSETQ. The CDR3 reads CASSPWTGDHYGYTF. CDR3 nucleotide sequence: TGCGCCAGCAGCCCGTGGACAGGGGACCACTATGGCTACACCTTC.

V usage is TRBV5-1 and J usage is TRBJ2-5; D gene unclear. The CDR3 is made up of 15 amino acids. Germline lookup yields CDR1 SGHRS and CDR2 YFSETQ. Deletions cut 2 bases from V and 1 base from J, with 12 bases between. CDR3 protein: CASSFLNFPQETQYF. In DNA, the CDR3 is TGCGCCAGCAGCTTCTTAAACTTCCCCCAAGAGACCCAGTACTTC.

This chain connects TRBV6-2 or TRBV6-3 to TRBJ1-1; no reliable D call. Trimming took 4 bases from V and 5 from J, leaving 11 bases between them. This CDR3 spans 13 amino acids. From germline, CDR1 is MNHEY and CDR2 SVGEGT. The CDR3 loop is CASSLGRATEAFF. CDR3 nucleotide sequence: TGTGCCAGCAGTTTAGGGAGGGCAACTGAAGCTTTCTTT.

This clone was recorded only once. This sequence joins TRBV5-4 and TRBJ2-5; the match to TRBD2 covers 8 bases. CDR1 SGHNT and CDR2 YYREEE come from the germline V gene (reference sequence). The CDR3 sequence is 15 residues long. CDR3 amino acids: CAAQAGGGRRETQYF. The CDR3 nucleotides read TGTGCGGCTCAAGCCGGCGGGGGGCGCCGGGAGACCCAGTACTTC.

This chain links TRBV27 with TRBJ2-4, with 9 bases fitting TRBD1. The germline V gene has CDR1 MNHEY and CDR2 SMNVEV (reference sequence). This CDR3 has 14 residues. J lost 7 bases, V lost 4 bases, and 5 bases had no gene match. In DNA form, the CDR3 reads TGTGCCAGCAGTTGGGACAGGGCGTTGAACATTCAGTACTTC. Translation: CASSWDRALNIQYF.

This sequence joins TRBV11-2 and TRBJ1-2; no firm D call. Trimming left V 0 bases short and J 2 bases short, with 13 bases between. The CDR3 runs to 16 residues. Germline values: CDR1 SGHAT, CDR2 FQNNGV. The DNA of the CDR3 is TGTGCCAGCAGCTTAGATGCGTCACCTGAAAACTATGGCTACACCTTC. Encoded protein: CASSLDASPENYGYTF.

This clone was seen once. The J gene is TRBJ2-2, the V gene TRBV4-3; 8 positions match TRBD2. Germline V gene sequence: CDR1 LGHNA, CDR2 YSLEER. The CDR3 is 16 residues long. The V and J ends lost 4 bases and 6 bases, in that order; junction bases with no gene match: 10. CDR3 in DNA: TGCGCCAGCAGCCTTAGCGGGGTCTCAGGGGCCGGGGAGCTGTTTTTT. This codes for CASSLSGVSGAGELFF.

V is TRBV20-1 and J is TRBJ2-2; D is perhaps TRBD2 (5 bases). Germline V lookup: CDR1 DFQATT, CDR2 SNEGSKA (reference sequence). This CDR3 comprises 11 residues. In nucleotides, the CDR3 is TGCAGGTCGGGCGGGACCGGGGAGCTGTTTTTT. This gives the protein CRSGGTGELFF.

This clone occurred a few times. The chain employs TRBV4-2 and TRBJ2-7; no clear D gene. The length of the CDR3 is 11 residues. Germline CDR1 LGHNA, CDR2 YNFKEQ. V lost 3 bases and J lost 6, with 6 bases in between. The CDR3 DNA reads TGTGCCAGCAGCCAGGGTGTCGAGCAGTACTTC. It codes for CASSQGVEQYF.

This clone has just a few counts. This CDR3 is CASSADTRMEEKHF. DNA for the CDR3: TGCGCCAGCAGCGCAGACACCCGGATGGAGGAGAAGCATTTT. The gene calls are TRBV5-1 and TRBJ1-5; D ambiguous. V shed 4 bases and J shed 14 bases, with 22 bases lying between them. CDR3 size: 14 residues. The germline V gene has CDR1 SGHRS and CDR2 YFSETQ. The full variable domain, rest sourced from reference TRBV5-1 and TRBJ1-5, is KAGVTQTPRYLIKTRGQQVTLSCSPISGHRSVSWYQQTPGQGLQFLFEYFSETQRNKGNFPGRFSGRQFSNSRSEMNVSTLELGDSALYLCASSADTRMEEKHFGDGTRLSIL.

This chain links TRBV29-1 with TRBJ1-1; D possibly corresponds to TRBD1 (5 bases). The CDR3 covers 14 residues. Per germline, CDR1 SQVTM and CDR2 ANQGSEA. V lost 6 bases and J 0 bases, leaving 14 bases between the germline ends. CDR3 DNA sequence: TGCAGCGTGGGGGGTGAAAGACTGAACACTGAAGCTTTCTTT. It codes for CSVGGERLNTEAFF. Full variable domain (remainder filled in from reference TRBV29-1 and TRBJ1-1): SAVISQKPSRDICQRGTSLTIQCQVDSQVTMMFWYRQQPGQSLTLIATANQGSEATYESGFVIDKFPISRPNLTFSTLTVSNMSPEDSSIYLCSVGGERLNTEAFFGQGTRLTVV.

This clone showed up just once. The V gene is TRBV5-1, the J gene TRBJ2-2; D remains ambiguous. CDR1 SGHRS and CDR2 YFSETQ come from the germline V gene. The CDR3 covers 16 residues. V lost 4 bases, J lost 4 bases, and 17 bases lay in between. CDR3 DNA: TGCGCCAGCAGCGATTCTACCGGCTCCCTCACCGGGGAGCTGTTTTTT. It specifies CASSDSTGSLTGELFF.

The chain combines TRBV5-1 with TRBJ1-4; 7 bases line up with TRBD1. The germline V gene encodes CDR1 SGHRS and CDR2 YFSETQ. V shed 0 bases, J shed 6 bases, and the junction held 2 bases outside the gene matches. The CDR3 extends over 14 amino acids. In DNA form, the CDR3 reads TGCGCCAGCAGCTTGGCCGGGACAGATGAAAAACTGTTTTTT. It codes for CASSLAGTDEKLFF.

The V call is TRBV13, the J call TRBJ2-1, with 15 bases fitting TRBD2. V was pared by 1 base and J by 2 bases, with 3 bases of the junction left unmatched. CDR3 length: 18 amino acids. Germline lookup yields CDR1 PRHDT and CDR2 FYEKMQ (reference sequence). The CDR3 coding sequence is TGTGCCAGCAGCTTAGAAGGGACTAGCGGGGGGACCTACAATGAGCAGTTCTTC. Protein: CASSLEGTSGGTYNEQFF.

The CDR3 sequence is CASSRRGLAGIVQETQYF. The CDR3 coding sequence is TGTGCCAGCTCCCGGAGGGGGCTAGCGGGTATAGTTCAAGAGACCCAGTACTTC. This chain links TRBV27 with TRBJ2-5; D possibly corresponds to TRBD2 (8 bases). Germline V gives CDR1 MNHEY, CDR2 SMNVEV (reference sequence). Trimming stripped 8 bases from V and 2 bases from J, with 27 bases between. This CDR3 spans 18 amino acids.

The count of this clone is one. The CDR3 DNA reads as TGTGCCTGGAGCGAGGGCTCCCATACTGAAGCTTTCTTT. It encodes CAWSEGSHTEAFF. V and J are TRBV30 and TRBJ1-1; D is undetermined. V was pared by 3 bases and J by 5 bases, with 13 bases between. This CDR3 is built from 13 residues. Germline V lookup: CDR1 GTSNPN, CDR2 SVGIG (reference sequence).